Given below is one T cell receptor (beta chain) in context. The antigen is not known. The sample is drawn from a study of T cells in Graves' hyperthyroidism and ophthalmopathy. Study-wide findings and caveats: Ophthalmopathy could be told apart from stable hyperthyroidism with a 13 V-J model.

Exclusion of a patient resulted from uncontrolled infection, other autoimmune disease, pregnancy or lactation. Each diagnosis drew on symptoms, thyroxine, TRAb, thyroid ultrasound and orbital computed tomography findings. V gave up 7 bases and J gave up 5 bases, with 12 bases separating them. The CDR3 is made up of 11 amino acids. Germline CDR1 SQVTM, CDR2 ANQGSEA. Amplification of TCR beta CDR3 regions used RNA as the template. Using the HTBI primer set, a first-round RT-PCR was run on the TCR CDR3. MiXCR, run by TCRdb on the multiplex PCR reads, gives a single entry per CDR3 protein. Here the sample spans approximately 510,000 distinct CDR3 sequences, approximately 48% being singletons.

The sequence derives from an adult woman with Graves' disease, either hyperthyroidism or ophthalmopathy (not recorded which). Material for sequencing was peripheral blood or thyroid tissue (not recorded which). V and J are TRBV29-1 and TRBJ2-7; D possibly corresponds to TRBD1 (6 bases). This CDR3 is CSGTVQHEQYF. CDR3 DNA sequence: TGCAGCGGGACAGTCCAACACGAGCAGTACTTC.